Listed here are 10 T cell receptor beta chains from one sample, sequenced in a study of CD8 T cells in Susac syndrome. RNA, at roughly 0.5 to 1 ug, was reverse transcribed with random hexamers. TCRdb used MiXCR to reprocess the immunoSEQ multiplex PCR reads, holding one entry per CDR3 protein. This sample yields about 300,000 distinct CDR3 sequences, of which 75% to 85% are seen a single time; about 0.22% belongs to the top ten. Sequencing used CD8+ T cells from PBMCs. Receptors originate from a human donor with multiple sclerosis.

The CDR3 loop reads CASSPLSGNQPQHF. The CDR3 DNA reads as TGTGCCAGCAGTCCACTCAGCGGGAATCAGCCCCAGCATTTT. This chain connects TRBV28 to TRBJ1-5; no clear D. Trimming left V 5 bases short and J 4 bases short, with 12 bases between. In germline, CDR1 is MDHEN, CDR2 SYDVKM. The CDR3 has 14 residues.

CDR3 bases: TGCAGTGCTAGTACCTTCCACTTAAGCTCCTACGAGCAGTACTTC. It translates to CSASTFHLSSYEQYF. The chain couples TRBV20-1 to TRBJ2-7; D unresolved. Germline assignment: CDR1 DFQATT and CDR2 SNEGSKA (reference sequence). Between the trimmed V and J ends, which lost 3 bases and 0 bases, there was a span of 15 bases. The CDR3 runs to 15 residues.

V usage is TRBV7-9 and J usage is TRBJ2-2; 10 bases match TRBD2. The trim removed 10 bases at V and 5 bases at J, leaving 13 bases unmatched. This CDR3 is built from 16 residues. CDR1 and CDR2 from the germline V gene are SEHNR and FQNEAQ (reference sequence). CDR3 residues: CATVGVSGRGTGELFF. The CDR3 nucleotides read TGTGCCACCGTCGGGGTCAGCGGGAGGGGAACCGGGGAGCTGTTTTTT.

The rearrangement joins TRBV20-1 to TRBJ2-1; D is ambiguous. Between the trimmed V and J ends, which lost 0 bases and 10 bases, there was a span of 13 bases. Germline CDR1 DFQATT, CDR2 SNEGSKA (reference sequence). This CDR3 contains 13 residues. CDR3 sequence: CSARDLAKIEQFF. CDR3 sequence (DNA): TGCAGTGCTAGAGATCTTGCCAAAATAGAGCAGTTCTTC.

V and J are TRBV9 and TRBJ1-3, with D tentatively TRBD1 (6 bases). Germline V gives CDR1 SGDLS, CDR2 YYNGEE. The V gene lost 3 bases and the J gene lost 2 bases, with 18 bases spanning the gap. The CDR3 has 17 residues. CDR3 nucleotides: TGTGCCAGCAGCGCTCTCGGGGGCGTGGCCCCTGGAAACACCATATATTTT. Protein: CASSALGGVAPGNTIYF.

This clonotype occurred once. The chain uses TRBV4-3 and TRBJ1-2; D call uncertain. V shed 0 bases and J shed 2 bases, with 10 bases lying between them. This CDR3 region has 15 residues. In germline, CDR1 is LGHNA, CDR2 YSLEER. This CDR3 is CASSQELGTNYGYTF. CDR3 DNA sequence: TGCGCCAGCAGCCAAGAACTAGGTACCAACTATGGCTACACCTTC.

The chain combines TRBV19 with TRBJ2-7, with TRBD2 identical over 13 bases. J was trimmed by 2 bases and V by 5 bases; bases with no gene match: 6. Germline lookup yields CDR1 LNHDA and CDR2 SQIVND (reference sequence). CDR3 length equals 16 residues. CDR3 DNA: TGTGCCAGTAGTCGGCGACTAGCGGGGGGACCCTACGAGCAGTACTTC. This encodes CASSRRLAGGPYEQYF.

The V gene is TRBV18, the J gene TRBJ2-7; D gene uncertain. CDR3 length: 13 residues. CDR1 and CDR2 (germline): KGHSH, LQKENI. V lost 5 bases, J lost 1 base, and 9 bases lay in between. The CDR3 reads CASSGGESYEQYF. DNA for the CDR3: TGTGCCAGCTCAGGCGGAGAATCCTACGAGCAGTACTTC.

The chain employs TRBV27 and TRBJ2-7, with D uncertain. V was pared by 5 bases and J by 2 bases, with 10 bases between. CDR3 size: 13 residues. CDR1 is MNHEY and CDR2 is SMNVEV in the germline V gene (reference sequence). CDR3: CASSVGKPYEQYF. The CDR3 region has the DNA TGTGCCAGCAGTGTAGGGAAGCCCTACGAGCAGTACTTC.

The sample holds a few counts of this clonotype. The chain combines TRBV24-1 with TRBJ2-3, with D perhaps matching TRBD1 (6 bases). The CDR3 contains 14 residues. V was pared by 3 bases and J by 7 bases, with 13 bases between. Germline CDR1 KGHDR, CDR2 SFDVKD. The CDR3 loop is CATSDITGLYTQYF. CDR3 nucleotides: TGTGCCACCAGTGATATTACAGGGTTGTATACGCAGTATTTT.